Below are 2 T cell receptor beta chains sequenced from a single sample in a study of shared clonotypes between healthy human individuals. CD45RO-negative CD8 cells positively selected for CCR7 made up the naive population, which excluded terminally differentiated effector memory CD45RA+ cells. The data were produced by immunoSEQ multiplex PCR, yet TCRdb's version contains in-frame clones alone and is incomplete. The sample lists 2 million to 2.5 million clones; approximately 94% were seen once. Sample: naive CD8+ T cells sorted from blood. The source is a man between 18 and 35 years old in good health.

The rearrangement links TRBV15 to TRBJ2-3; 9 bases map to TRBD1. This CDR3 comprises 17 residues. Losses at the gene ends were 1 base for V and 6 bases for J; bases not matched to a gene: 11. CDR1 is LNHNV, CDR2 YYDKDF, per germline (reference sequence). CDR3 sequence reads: CATSRVAGTGIGDTQYF. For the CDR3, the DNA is TGTGCCACCAGCAGAGTCGCCGGGACAGGGATCGGGGATACGCAGTATTTT. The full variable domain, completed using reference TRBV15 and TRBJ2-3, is DAMVIQNPRYQVTQFGKPVTLSCSQTLNHNVMYWYQQKSSQAPKLLFHYYDKDFNNEADTPDNFQSRRPNTSFCFLDIRSPGLGDTAMYLCATSRVAGTGIGDTQYFGPGTRLTVL.

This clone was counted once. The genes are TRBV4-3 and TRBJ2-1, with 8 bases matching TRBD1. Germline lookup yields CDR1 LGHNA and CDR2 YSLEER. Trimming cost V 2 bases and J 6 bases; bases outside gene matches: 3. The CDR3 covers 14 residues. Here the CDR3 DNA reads TGCGCCAGCAGCCAACGGACAGGGCCCAATGAGCAGTTCTTC. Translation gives CASSQRTGPNEQFF.